The T cell receptor (beta chain) under discussion was sequenced for a study of neoadjuvant anti-PD-1 for oral cavity cancer. For the study at large: Patients mostly received three to four biweekly nivolumab doses at 3 mg/kg before surgery. Around day 43, patients without progression received a fourth nivolumab dose before surgery.

This clone was observed at least ten times. CDR1 and CDR2 from the germline V gene are SGHNT and YENEEA. The CDR3 is made up of 18 amino acids. The V end was cut by 0 bases, the J end by 6 bases, with 22 bases between. The protocol was immunoSEQ multiplex PCR, while the TCRdb copy is restricted to in-frame clones and leaves out a portion. The repertoire holds 20,000 to 25,000 clones, with 25% to 35% as singletons. Sample time point: after neoadjuvant nivolumab, at surgical resection. The chain joins TRBV11-3 to TRBJ2-3, with D possibly matching TRBD2 (6 bases). The specimen was tumor tissue, collected after nivolumab (anti-PD-1) treatment. This TCR was recovered from a person between 40 and 79 years old with oral cavity squamous cell carcinoma. The CDR3 nucleotides read TGTGCCAGCAGCTTAGATGGCCCAGGAGGGTCCGGATCGGATACGCAGTATTTT. This translates into CASSLDGPGGSGSDTQYF.